The T cell receptor beta chain described here comes from a study of T cell repertoires in cytomegalovirus infection. Study summary: Indications came from public TCR beta signatures; they pointed to CMV infection and to a matching HLA type.

Notes on this clonotype: Antigen specificity is unknown. In this CDR3 the conserved last residue, phenylalanine or tryptophan, is missing, so a read error is likely.

Overall study findings and caveats: Carriers of CMV plus the relevant HLA were identified by cumulative public TCR beta family frequency. There were HLA-C-restricted CMV-specific TCR beta clonotypes dominating the ex vivo response.

TCRdb used MiXCR to reprocess the reads, holding one entry per CDR3 protein. This sample has approximately 700,000 distinct CDR3 sequences, with 35% to 40% found just once. Trimming cost V 6 bases and J 5 bases, with 17 bases left between them. CDR1 and CDR2 (germline): LNHDA, SQIVND (reference sequence). This CDR3 has 15 amino acids. This chain links TRBV19 with TRBJ1-5; the D is unclear. This sequence originates from a human donor in good health (CMV status not recorded). Some clones in this sample may be carry-over from other donors' samples. The sample comprised PBMCs. The CDR3 region is CASSRSGSKDQPQHL. In nucleotides, the CDR3 is TGTGCCAGTAGCCGCTCGGGGTCTAAAGATCAGCCCCAGCATTTG.